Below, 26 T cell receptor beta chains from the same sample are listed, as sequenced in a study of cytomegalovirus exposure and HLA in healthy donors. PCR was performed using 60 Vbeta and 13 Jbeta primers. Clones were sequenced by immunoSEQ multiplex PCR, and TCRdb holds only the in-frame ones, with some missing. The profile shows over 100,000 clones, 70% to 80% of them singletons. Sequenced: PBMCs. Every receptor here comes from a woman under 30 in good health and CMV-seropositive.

The CDR3 loop is CASSSTGRTGELFF. In nucleotides, the CDR3 is TGTGCCAGCAGCTCGACAGGGAGGACCGGGGAGCTGTTTTTT. The chain is built from TRBV13 and TRBJ2-2; TRBD1 is a possible D gene (7 bases). CDR1 is PRHDT, CDR2 FYEKMQ, per germline (reference sequence). Deletions cut 4 bases from V and 5 bases from J, with 11 bases between. CDR3 size: 14 residues.

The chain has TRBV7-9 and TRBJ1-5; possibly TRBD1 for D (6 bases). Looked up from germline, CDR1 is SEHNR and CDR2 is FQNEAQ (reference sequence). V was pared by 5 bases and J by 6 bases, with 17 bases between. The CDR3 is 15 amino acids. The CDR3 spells CASSLDFTGPQPQHF. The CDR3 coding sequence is TGTGCCAGCAGCCTAGACTTCACAGGGCCTCAGCCCCAGCATTTT.

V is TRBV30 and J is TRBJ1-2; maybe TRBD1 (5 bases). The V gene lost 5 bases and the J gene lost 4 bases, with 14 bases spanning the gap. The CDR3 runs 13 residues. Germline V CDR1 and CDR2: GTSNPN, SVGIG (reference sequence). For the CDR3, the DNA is TGTGCCTGGGCCCTGGGGCGCGGCTATGGCTACACCTTC. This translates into CAWALGRGYGYTF.

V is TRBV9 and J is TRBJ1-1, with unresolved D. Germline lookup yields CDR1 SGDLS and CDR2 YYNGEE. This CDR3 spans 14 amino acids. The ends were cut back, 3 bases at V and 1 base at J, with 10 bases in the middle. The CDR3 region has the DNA TGTGCCAGCAGCGCAGGCAGGCCGAACACTGAAGCTTTCTTT. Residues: CASSAGRPNTEAFF.

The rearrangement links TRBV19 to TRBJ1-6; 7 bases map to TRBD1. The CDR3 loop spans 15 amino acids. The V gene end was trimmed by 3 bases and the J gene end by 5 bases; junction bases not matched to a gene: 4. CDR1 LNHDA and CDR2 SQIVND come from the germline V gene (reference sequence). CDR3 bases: TGTGCCAGTAGTATCGACAGGGTTAATAATTCACCCCTCCACTTT. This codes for CASSIDRVNNSPLHF. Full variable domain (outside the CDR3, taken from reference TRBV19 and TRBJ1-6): DGGITQSPKYLFRKEGQNVTLSCEQNLNHDAMYWYRQDPGQGLRLIYYSQIVNDFQKGDIAEGYSVSREKKESFPLTVTSAQKNPTAFYLCASSIDRVNNSPLHFGNGTRLTVT.

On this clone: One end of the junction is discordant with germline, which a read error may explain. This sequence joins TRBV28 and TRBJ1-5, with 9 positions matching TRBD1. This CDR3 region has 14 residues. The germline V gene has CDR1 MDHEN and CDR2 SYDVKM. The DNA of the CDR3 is TGTGCCAGCAGTCCCTACAGGGGGCCTCAGCCCCAGAATTTT. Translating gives CASSPYRGPQPQNF.

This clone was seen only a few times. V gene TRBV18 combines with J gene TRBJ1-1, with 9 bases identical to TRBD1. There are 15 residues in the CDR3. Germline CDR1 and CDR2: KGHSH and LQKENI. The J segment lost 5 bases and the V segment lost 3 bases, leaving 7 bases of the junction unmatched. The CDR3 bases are TGTGCCAGCTCACCCTCCGGGACAGGGTGGACTGAAGCTTTCTTT. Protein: CASSPSGTGWTEAFF.

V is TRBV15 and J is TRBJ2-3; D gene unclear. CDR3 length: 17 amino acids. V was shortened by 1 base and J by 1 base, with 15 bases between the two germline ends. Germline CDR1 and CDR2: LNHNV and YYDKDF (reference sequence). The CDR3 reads CATSRGSGGRRTDTQYF. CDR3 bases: TGTGCCACCAGCAGAGGCTCAGGTGGCAGACGCACAGATACGCAGTATTTT.

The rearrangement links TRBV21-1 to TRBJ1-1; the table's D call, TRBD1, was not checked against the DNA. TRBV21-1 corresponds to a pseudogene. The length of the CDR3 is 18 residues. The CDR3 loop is CASSKADPGGTQGTEAFF. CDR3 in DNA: TGTGCCAGCAGCAAAGCGGACCCAGGGGGGACCCAAGGGACTGAAGCTTTCTTT.

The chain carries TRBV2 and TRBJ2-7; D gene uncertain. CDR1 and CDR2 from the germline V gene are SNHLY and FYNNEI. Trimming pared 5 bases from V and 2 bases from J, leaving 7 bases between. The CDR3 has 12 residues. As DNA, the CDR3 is TGTGCCAGCAGTCCAAGCACCTACGAGCAGTACTTC. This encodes CASSPSTYEQYF.

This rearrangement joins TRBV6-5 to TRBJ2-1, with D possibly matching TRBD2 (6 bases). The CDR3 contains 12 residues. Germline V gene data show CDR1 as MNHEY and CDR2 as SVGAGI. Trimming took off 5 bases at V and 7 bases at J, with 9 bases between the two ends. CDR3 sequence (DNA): TGTGCCAGCAGTCGACTAGGTAATGAGCAGTTCTTC. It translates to CASSRLGNEQFF.

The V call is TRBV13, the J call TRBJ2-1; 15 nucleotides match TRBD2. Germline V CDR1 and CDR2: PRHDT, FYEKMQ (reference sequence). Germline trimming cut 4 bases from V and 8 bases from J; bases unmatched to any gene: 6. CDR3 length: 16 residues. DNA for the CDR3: TGTGCCAGCAGCTCAACCGGACTAGCGGGAGGGGATGAGCAGTTCTTC. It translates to CASSSTGLAGGDEQFF.

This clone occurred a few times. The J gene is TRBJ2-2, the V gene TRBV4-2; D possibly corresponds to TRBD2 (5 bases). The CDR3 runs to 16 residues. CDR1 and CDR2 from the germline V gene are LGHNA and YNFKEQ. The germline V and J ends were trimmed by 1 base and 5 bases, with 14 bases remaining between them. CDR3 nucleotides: TGTGCCAGCAGCCAAGGTCGGAAGGGAGAAACCGGGGAGCTGTTTTTT. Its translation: CASSQGRKGETGELFF.

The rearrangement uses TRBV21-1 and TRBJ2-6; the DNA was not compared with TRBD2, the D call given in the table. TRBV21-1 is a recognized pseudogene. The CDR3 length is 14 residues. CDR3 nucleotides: TGTGCCAGCGAAGCCCGCTCTGGGGCCAACGTCCTGACTTTC. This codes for CASEARSGANVLTF.

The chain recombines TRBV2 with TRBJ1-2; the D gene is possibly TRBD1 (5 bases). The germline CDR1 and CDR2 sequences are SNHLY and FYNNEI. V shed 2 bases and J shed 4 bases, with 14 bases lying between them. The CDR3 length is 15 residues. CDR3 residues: CASSERQTLGYGYTF. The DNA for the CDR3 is TGTGCCAGCAGTGAACGACAGACCCTCGGCTATGGCTACACCTTC.

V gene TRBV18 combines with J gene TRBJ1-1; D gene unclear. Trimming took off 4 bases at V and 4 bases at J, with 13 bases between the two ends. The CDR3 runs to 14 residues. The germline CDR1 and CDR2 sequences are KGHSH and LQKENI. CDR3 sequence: CASSQESGFTEAFF. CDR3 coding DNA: TGTGCCAGCTCACAAGAATCGGGGTTCACTGAAGCTTTCTTT.

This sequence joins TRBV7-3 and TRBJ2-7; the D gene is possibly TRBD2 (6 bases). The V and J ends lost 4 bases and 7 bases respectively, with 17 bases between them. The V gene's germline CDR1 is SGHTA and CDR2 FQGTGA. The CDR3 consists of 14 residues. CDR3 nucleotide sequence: TGTGCCAGCAGCTCCAGCGGAGGGCCGGGTGAGCAGTACTTC. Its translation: CASSSSGGPGEQYF.

The CDR3 sequence is CATSRDLGTGLSYEQYF. CDR3 sequence (DNA): TGTGCCACCAGCAGAGATTTGGGGACAGGTCTCTCCTACGAGCAGTACTTC. The chain has TRBV15 and TRBJ2-7, with TRBD1 matching over 8 bases. The CDR3 has 17 amino acids. The germline V gene has CDR1 LNHNV and CDR2 YYDKDF (reference sequence). V shed 0 bases and J 0 bases; nucleotides not matched to a gene: 7.

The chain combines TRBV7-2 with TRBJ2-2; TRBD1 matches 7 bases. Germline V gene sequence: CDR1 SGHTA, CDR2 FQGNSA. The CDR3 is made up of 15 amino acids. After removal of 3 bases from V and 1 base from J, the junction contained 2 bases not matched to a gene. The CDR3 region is CASSLGDRNTGELFF. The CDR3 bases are TGTGCCAGCAGCTTGGGGGACAGGAACACCGGGGAGCTGTTTTTT.

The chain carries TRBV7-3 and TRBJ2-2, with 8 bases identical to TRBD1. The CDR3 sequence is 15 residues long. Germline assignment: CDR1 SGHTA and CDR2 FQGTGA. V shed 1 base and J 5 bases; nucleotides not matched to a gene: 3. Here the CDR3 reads CASSLRTGRTGELFF. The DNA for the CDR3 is TGTGCCAGCAGCTTAAGGACAGGGCGAACCGGGGAGCTGTTTTTT.

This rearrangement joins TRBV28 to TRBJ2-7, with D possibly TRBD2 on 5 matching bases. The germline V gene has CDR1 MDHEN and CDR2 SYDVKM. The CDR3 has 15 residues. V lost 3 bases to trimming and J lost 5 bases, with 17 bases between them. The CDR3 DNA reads TGTGCCAGCAGTTTGGTGGACGGAGGAGGCGACGAGCAGTACTTC. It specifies CASSLVDGGGDEQYF. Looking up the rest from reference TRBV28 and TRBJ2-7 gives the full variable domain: DVKVTQSSRYLVKRTGEKVFLECVQDMDHENMFWYRQDPGLGLRLIYFSYDVKMKEKGDIPEGYSVSREKKERFSLILESASTNQTSMYLCASSLVDGGGDEQYFGPGTRLTVT.

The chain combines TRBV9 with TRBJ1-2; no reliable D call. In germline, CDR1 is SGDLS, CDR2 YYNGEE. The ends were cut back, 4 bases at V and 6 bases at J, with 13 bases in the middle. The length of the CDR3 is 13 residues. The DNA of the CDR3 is TGTGCCAGCAGCCCTGCTGGAGCCCATGGCTACACCTTC. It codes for CASSPAGAHGYTF.

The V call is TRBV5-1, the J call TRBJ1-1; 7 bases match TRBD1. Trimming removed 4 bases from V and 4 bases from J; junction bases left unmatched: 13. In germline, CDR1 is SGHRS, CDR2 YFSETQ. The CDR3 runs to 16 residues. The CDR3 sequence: CASSHDYRGGGTEAFF. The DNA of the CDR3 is TGCGCCAGCAGCCACGACTACAGGGGCGGAGGCACTGAAGCTTTCTTT.

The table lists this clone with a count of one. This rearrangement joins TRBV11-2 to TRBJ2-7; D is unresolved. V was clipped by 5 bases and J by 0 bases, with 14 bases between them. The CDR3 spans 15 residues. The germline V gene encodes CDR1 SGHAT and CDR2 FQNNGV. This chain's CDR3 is CASSPSADSSYEQYF. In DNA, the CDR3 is TGTGCCAGCAGCCCCTCGGCGGATAGCTCCTACGAGCAGTACTTC.

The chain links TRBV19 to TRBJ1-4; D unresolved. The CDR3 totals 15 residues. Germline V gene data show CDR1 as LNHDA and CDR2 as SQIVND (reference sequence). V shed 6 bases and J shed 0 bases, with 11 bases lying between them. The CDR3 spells CASRGGVATNEKLFF. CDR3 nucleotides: TGTGCCAGTAGGGGTGGAGTTGCAACTAATGAAAAACTGTTTTTT.

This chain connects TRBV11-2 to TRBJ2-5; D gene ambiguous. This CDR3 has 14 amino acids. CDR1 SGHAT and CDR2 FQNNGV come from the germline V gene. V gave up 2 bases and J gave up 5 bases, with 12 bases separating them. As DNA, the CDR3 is TGTGCCAGCAGCTTATTCTCTAGATCTGAGACCCAGTACTTC. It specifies CASSLFSRSETQYF.